The clone carrying this TCR beta chain was detected only a few times. This sample is part of a study of beta chain features in type 1 diabetes. Study-wide context: No age, gender or cell yield differences were seen between patients and healthy donors.

Each sorted fraction was over 95% pure. Germline V lookup: CDR1 SGHTA, CDR2 FQGNSA. Trimming left V 5 bases short and J 9 bases short, with 14 bases between. The CDR3 runs to 13 residues. Sequenced material consisted of expressed TCRB transcripts (all of the isolated RNA was reverse transcribed). TCRdb's table, derived via immunoSEQ multiplex PCR, lists solely in-frame clones and lacks some. The sample yields about 900,000 clones, about 17% seen once. Sequencing was carried out using naive CD4+ T cells from blood. This chain links TRBV7-2 with TRBJ2-1; unclear D gene. This receptor was taken from a young woman in good health. CDR3 DNA: TGTGCCAGCAGCCGAAAATCCAGTCGTGAGCAGTTCTTC. It specifies CASSRKSSREQFF.